This T cell receptor beta chain was observed in a study of cytomegalovirus exposure and HLA in healthy donors. Study information: HLA-typed donors contributed about 85 million unique TCRs, which were held in an early data release.

A note on this clone: The antigen is not known.

Study-wide results and caveats: The classifier reportedly diagnosed cytomegalovirus status with high specificity and sensitivity. When analyzed later, a missense DCLRE1C variant was found to be linked to TCR beta V- and J-gene trimming. The study dropped some indistinguishable V segments, TRBV6-2 and TRBV6-3 among them.

V lost 6 bases and J lost 1, with 12 bases in between. The CDR3 is made up of 14 amino acids. Germline assignment: CDR1 MDHEN and CDR2 SYDVKM. Amplification used 60 Vbeta primers and 13 Jbeta primers. Using immunoSEQ multiplex PCR, the repertoire was profiled, and TCRdb retains in-frame clones only, with some absent. This table holds 90,000 to 100,000 clones, roughly 76% found once. Specimen: PBMCs. The chain combines TRBV28 with TRBJ1-1; D gene ambiguous. This TCR was recovered from a woman aged 55-69 years in good health and CMV-seropositive. This CDR3 reads CASSTTPSNTEAFF. The DNA of the CDR3 is TGTGCCAGCAGCACCACTCCATCGAACACTGAAGCTTTCTTT.